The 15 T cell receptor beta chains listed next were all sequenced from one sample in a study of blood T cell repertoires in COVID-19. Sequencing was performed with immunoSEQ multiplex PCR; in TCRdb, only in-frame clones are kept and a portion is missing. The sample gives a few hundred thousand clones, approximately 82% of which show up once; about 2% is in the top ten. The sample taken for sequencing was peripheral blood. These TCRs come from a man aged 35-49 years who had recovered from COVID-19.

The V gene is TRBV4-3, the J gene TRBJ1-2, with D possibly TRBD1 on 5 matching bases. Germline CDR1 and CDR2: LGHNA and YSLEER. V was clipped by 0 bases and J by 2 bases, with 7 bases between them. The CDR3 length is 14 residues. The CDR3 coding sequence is TGCGCCAGCAGCCAAGACAGGGTGAACTATGGCTACACCTTC. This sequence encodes CASSQDRVNYGYTF.

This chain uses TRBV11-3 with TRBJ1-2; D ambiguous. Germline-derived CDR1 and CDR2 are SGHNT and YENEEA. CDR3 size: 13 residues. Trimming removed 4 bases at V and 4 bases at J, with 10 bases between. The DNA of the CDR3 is TGTGCCAGCAGCTCCACATCCCTCTATGGCTACACCTTC. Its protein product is CASSSTSLYGYTF.

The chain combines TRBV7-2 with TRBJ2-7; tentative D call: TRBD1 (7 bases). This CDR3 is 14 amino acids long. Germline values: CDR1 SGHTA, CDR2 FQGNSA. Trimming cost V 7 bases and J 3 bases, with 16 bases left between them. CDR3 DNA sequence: TGTGCCAGCACCCCTGGAGGGGGCTTCTACGAGCAGTACTTC. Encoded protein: CASTPGGGFYEQYF.

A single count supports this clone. This CDR3 is CASSSPGQGYEQYF. CDR3 coding DNA: TGCGCCAGCAGCTCTCCGGGACAGGGGTACGAGCAGTACTTC. The chain employs TRBV5-1 and TRBJ2-7; 10 bases match TRBD1. Germline assignment: CDR1 SGHRS and CDR2 YFSETQ. The CDR3 sequence is 14 residues long. With 3 bases clipped from V and 4 bases from J, the junction kept 4 bases outside the gene matches.

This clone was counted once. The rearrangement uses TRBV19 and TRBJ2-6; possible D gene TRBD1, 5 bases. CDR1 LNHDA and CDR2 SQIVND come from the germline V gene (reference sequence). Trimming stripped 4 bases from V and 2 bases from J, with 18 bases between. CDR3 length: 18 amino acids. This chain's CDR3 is CASSTTGPLGPGANVLTF. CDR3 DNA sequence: TGTGCCAGTAGTACCACAGGCCCCCTTGGACCTGGGGCCAACGTCCTGACTTTC. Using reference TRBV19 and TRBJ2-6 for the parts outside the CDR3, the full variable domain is DGGITQSPKYLFRKEGQNVTLSCEQNLNHDAMYWYRQDPGQGLRLIYYSQIVNDFQKGDIAEGYSVSREKKESFPLTVTSAQKNPTAFYLCASSTTGPLGPGANVLTFGAGSRLTVL.

CDR3 in amino acids: CASSFLDRNYGYTF. In DNA form, the CDR3 reads TGTGCCAGCAGTTTTCTCGACAGGAACTATGGCTACACCTTC. The rearrangement joins TRBV6-5 to TRBJ1-2; a weak D match, TRBD1 (6 bases). There are 14 residues in the CDR3. Germline V lookup: CDR1 MNHEY, CDR2 SVGAGI. Trimming cost V 4 bases and J 2 bases, with 11 bases left between them.

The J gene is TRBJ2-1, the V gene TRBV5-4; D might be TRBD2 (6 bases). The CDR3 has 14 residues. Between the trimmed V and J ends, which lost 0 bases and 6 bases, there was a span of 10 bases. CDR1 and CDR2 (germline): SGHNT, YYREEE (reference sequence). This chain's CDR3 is CASSLARTINEQFF. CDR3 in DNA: TGTGCCAGCAGCTTGGCCCGGACTATCAATGAGCAGTTCTTC. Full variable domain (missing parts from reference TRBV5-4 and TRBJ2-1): ETGVTQSPTHLIKTRGQQVTLRCSSQSGHNTVSWYQQALGQGPQFIFQYYREEENGRGNFPPRFSGLQFPNYSSELNVNALELDDSALYLCASSLARTINEQFFGPGTRLTVL.

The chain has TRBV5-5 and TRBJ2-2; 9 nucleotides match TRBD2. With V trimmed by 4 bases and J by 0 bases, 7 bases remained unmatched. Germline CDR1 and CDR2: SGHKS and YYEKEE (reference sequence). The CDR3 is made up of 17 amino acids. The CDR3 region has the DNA TGTGCCAGCAGCGGGGGACTAGCAGCCGCGAACACCGGGGAGCTGTTTTTT. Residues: CASSGGLAAANTGELFF. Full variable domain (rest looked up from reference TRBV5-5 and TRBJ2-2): DAGVTQSPTHLIKTRGQQVTLRCSPISGHKSVSWYQQVLGQGPQFIFQYYEKEERGRGNFPDRFSARQFPNYSSELNVNALLLGDSALYLCASSGGLAAANTGELFFGEGSRLTVL.

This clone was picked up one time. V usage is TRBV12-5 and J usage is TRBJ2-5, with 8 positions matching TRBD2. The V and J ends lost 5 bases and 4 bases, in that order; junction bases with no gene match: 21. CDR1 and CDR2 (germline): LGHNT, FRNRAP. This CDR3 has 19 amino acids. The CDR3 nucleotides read TGTGCTAGTGGTACCGTTCCAGACGGGAGGGCCCGAGGTCTAGAGACCCAGTACTTC. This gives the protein CASGTVPDGRARGLETQYF.

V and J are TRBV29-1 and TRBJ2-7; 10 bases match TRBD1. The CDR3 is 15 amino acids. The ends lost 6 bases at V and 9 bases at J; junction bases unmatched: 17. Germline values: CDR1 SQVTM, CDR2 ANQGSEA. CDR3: CSVANSGTGAFGQYF. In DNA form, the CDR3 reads TGCAGCGTCGCGAATTCCGGGACAGGGGCCTTCGGGCAGTACTTC.

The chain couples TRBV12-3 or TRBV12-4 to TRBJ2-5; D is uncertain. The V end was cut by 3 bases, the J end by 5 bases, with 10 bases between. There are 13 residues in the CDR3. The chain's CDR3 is CASSFERRETQYF. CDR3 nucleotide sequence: TGTGCCAGCAGTTTCGAACGCCGGGAGACCCAGTACTTC.

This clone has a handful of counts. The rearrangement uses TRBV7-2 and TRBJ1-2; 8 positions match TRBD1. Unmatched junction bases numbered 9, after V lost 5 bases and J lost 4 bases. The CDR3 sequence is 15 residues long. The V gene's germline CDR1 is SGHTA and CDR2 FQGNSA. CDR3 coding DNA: TGTGCCAGCAGCCCTTCAACAGGGGGAATCTATGGCTACACCTTC. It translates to CASSPSTGGIYGYTF.

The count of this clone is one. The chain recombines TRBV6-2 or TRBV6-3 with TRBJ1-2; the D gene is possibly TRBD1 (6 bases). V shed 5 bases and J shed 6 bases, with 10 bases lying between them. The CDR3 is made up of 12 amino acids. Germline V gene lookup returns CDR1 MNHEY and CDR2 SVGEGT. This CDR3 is CASSRAGDGYTF. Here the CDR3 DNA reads TGTGCCAGCAGTCGGGCAGGGGATGGCTACACCTTC.

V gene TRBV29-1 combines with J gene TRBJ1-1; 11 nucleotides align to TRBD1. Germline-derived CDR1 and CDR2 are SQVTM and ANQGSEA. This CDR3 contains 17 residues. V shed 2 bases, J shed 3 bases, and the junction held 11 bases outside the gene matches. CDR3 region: CSVETGPGQGDYTEAFF. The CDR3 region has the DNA TGCAGCGTTGAAACTGGACCGGGACAGGGGGACTACACTGAAGCTTTCTTT.

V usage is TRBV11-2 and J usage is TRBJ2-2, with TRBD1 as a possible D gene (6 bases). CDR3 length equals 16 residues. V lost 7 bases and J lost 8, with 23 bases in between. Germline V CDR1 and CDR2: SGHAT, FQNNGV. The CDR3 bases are TGTGCCAGCACCCTACTCGCCGGGCCCCAGGGGGGGGAGCTGTTTTTT. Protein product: CASTLLAGPQGGELFF.